This TCR beta chain was identified in a study of shared T cell receptors in the human thymus. The ends lost 4 bases at V and 2 bases at J; junction bases unmatched: 8. The CDR3 has 16 amino acids. CDR1 and CDR2 (germline): MNHNS, SASEGT. The repertoire was sequenced with immunoSEQ multiplex PCR; TCRdb's copy has only in-frame clones and lacks some. Among some 640,000 clones listed, around 87% were seen once. This sample was shared with a second study, whose subject was human thymus T cells. That source notes: Thymic repertoires of unrelated individuals were reported in related research to overlap highly.

This sequence originates from a boy younger than two with a congenital heart defect. The sample was thymocytes. The chain carries TRBV6-1 and TRBJ2-5; TRBD1 matches 9 bases. The CDR3 DNA reads TGTGCCAGCAGTGTGCCGCCGGGACAGGGACAAGAGACCCAGTACTTC. Translating gives CASSVPPGQGQETQYF.